This paragraph covers one TCR beta chain sequence. The clone's antigen remains unknown. Its CDR3 holds 15 amino acids, cysteine through phenylalanine. This entry has no DNA. For CDR1 and CDR2, the germline V gene lists SNHLY and FYNNEI. This specimen comes from a study of CXCR3-negative and CXCR3-positive naive CD8 T cells (dated by TCRdb to between 2019 and 2020). For context, the study as a whole: In total, 130 million to 150 million TRB reads were obtained, or roughly 1.5 +/- 0.3 million reads per library. Diversity and physicochemical repertoire analyses covered under twelve donors pooled from two independent experiments. TRBV-TRBJ cluster analysis included naive subsets from 5 donors and memory cells from 3 donors. The paper's findings and limits, for the study overall: Surface CD5, linked to self-reactivity in mice, was comparable between naive subsets; TCR interaction strength was therefore also inferred from TRB CDR3 physicochemical properties. Compared with CXCR3-negative naive cells, CXCR3-positive naive cells had TRB CDR3s with higher hydrophobicity (lower Kidera factor 4), lower energy, and higher strength and volume indices. Comparably high repertoire diversity was found in both naive subsets, whereas much lower repertoire diversity was found in memory CD8+ T cells. Similar TRBV-TRBJ usage was shown by naive CXCR3-negative and CXCR3-positive cells from the same donor, whereas distinct patterns were shown by memory cells. Because CXCR3 expression was partially decreased after cryopreservation, freshly isolated PBMCs were used for most assays.

TCRdb lists the instrument as NextSeq 550. The Human TCR Profiling Kit (MiLaboratory) was used to make UMI-labeled 5' RACE TRB cDNA libraries. cDNA synthesis used the entire amount of extracted RNA, and PCR amplification then used the entire amount of cDNA produced. The libraries were made side by side, with each library going through the same number of PCR cycles. On the authors' methods: About 50,000 +/- 9,200 unique UMI-labeled TRB cDNA molecules per library were extracted with MIGEC and MiXCR, with at least two reads per UMI required. An average of approximately 40,000 +/- 10,000 functional in-frame TRB CDR3 nucleotide clonotypes without stop codons was found per library. After downsampling to 5000 UMI-labeled TRB molecules per sample, diversity metrics, including normalized Shannon-Wiener and Chao1, were computed in VDJtools. For the central five CDR3 residues, VDJtools calculated physicochemical properties weighted by clonotype size, namely interaction energy, strength, volume and Kidera factor 4. TCRdb reprocessed the reads, and each CDR3 protein sequence is entered once, without DNA. It is TCRdb's table, rather than the study itself, that gives the V and J calls and clone size. The table for this sample records over 150,000 distinct CDR3 sequences. Just under 0.5% of the sample goes to the ten largest clones.

Each CD8+ T cell subset was flow-sorted in triplicate, with 300,000 cells per subset placed directly into RLT lysis buffer. Naive CD8+ T cells were defined stringently as CD45RO-CCR7+CD27+CD95- to exclude memory contaminants. Peripheral blood mononuclear cells were isolated from buffy coats using standard density gradient centrifugation. Naive CXCR3-negative and CXCR3-positive CD8+ T cells were flow-sorted using a FACSAria III. Total RNA was extracted from sorted cells using an RNeasy Mini Kit. Sequenced input: naive CXCR3+ CD8+ T cells from blood. The sample's cell subset or site label is to be understood as: CD45RO-CCR7+CD27+CD95- naive CD8+ T cells expressing CXCR3 (TNR3+). The chain joins TRBV2 to TRBJ1-1; TCRdb's assignment of TRBD1 cannot be checked, as there is no DNA. The sequence derives from a human donor in good health. Some clones in this sample may be carry-over from other donors' samples. For the CDR3, the sequence is CASSDVLDRDTEAFF.